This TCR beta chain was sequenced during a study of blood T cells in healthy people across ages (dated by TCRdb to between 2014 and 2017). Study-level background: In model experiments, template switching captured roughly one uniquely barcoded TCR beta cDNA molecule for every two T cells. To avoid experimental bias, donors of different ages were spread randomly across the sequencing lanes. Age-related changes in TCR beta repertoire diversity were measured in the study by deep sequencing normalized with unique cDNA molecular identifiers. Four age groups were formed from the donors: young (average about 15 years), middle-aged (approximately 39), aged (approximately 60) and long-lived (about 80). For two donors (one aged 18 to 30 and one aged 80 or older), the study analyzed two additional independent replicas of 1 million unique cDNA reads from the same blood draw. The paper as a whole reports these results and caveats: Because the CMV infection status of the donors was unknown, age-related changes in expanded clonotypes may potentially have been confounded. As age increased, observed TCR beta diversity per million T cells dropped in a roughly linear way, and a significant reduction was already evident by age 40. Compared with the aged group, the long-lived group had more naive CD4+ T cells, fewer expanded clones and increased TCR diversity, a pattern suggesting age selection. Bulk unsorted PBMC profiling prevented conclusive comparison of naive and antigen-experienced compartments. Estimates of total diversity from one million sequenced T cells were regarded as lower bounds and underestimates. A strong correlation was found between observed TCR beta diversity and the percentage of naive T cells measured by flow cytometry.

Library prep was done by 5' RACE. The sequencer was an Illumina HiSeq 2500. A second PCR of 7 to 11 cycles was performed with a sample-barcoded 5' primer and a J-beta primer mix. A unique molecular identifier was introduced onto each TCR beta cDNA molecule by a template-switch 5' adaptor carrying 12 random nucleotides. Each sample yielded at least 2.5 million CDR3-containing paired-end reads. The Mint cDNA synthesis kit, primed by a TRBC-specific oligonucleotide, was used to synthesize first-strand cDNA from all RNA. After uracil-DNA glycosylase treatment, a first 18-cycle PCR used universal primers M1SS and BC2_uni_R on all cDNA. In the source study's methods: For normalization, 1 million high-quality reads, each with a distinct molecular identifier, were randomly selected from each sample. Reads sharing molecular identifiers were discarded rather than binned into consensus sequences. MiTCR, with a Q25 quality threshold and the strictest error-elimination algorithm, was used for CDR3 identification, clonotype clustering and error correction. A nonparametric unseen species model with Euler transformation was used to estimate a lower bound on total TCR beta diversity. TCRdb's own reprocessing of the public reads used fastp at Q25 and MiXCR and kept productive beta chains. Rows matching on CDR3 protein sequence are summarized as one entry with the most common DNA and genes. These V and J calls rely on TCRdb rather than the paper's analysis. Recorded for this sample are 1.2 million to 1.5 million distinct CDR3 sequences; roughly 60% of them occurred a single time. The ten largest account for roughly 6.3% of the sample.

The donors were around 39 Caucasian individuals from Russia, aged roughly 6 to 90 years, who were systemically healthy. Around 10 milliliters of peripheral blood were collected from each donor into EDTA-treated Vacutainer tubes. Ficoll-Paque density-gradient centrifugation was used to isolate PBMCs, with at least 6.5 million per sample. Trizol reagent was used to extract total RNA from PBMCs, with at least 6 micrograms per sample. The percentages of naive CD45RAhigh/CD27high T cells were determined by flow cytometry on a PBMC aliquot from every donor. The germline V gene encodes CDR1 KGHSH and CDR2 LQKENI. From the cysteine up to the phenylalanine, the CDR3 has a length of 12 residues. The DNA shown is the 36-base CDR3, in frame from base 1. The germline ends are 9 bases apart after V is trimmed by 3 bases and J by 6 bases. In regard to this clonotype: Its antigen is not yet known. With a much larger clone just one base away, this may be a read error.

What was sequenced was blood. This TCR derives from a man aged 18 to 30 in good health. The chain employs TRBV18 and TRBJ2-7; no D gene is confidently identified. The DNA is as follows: TGTGCCAGCTCACCTAGTGATGGCGAGCAGTACTTC. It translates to CASSPSDGEQYF.